Each of the 4 T cell receptor beta chains below was sequenced from the same sample in a study of PD-L1 blockade in urothelial cancer. Stated time point: pretreatment peripheral blood. Profiling relied on immunoSEQ multiplex PCR, and the TCRdb table lists in-frame clones only, not all of them. The profile covers approximately 67,000 clones, with approximately 86% appearing a single time and just under 15% taken by the ten largest. The sequences come from PBMCs, collected around atezolizumab (anti-PD-L1) treatment. These receptors were collected from a man between 60 and 70 years old with urothelial cancer.

The chain uses TRBV19 and TRBJ2-3; 11 bases are a match to TRBD1. The germline V gene has CDR1 LNHDA and CDR2 SQIVND (reference sequence). V was clipped by 1 base and J by 7 bases; unmatched bases: 4. The CDR3 totals 15 residues. CDR3 bases: TGTGCCAGTAGTATAGGGACAGGGGGCACGAATACGCAGTATTTT. It encodes CASSIGTGGTNTQYF.

The chain recombines TRBV15 with TRBJ1-6; D not resolved. The V and J ends lost 1 base and 8 bases respectively, with 18 bases between them. The V gene's germline CDR1 is LNHNV and CDR2 YYDKDF (reference sequence). This CDR3 has 17 residues. The CDR3 nucleotides read TGTGCCACCAGCAGAGTGGAGGGAGTTTTGGGTCATTCACCCCTCCACTTT. Its translation: CATSRVEGVLGHSPLHF.

The rearrangement uses TRBV9 and TRBJ1-2; the match to TRBD1 covers 11 bases. In germline, CDR1 is SGDLS, CDR2 YYNGEE. J lost 4 bases, V lost 2 bases, and 4 bases had no gene match. This CDR3 has 15 residues. The CDR3 nucleotides read TGTGCCAGCAGCGTTAGGACAGGGGGCGGCTATGGCTACACCTTC. Its translation: CASSVRTGGGYGYTF.

CDR3 loop: CASSWGAEQYF. CDR3 nucleotide sequence: TGTGCCAGCAGTTGGGGAGCCGAGCAGTACTTC. The rearrangement joins TRBV6-5 to TRBJ2-7, with D possibly being TRBD2 (5 bases). There are 11 residues in the CDR3. The germline V gene encodes CDR1 MNHEY and CDR2 SVGAGI. Trimming removed 4 bases at V and 6 bases at J, with 7 bases between.